This T cell receptor (beta chain) was sequenced for a study of cytomegalovirus exposure and HLA in healthy donors. Germline V gives CDR1 SGHVS, CDR2 FQNEAQ. This CDR3 contains 16 residues. V lost 0 bases, J lost 2 bases, and 7 bases stayed unmatched. Generated by immunoSEQ multiplex PCR, the TCRdb table keeps only in-frame clones and is missing some. The data show 75,000 to 95,000 clones, 95% to 97% seen once. This TCR derives from a man between 18 and 35 years old in good health and CMV-seronegative. The J gene is TRBJ2-7, the V gene TRBV7-8; 7 positions match TRBD1. The sequenced sample was PBMCs. CDR3 loop: CASSLAGTVGAYEQYF. DNA for the CDR3: TGTGCCAGCAGCTTAGCGGGGACAGTTGGGGCCTACGAGCAGTACTTC.